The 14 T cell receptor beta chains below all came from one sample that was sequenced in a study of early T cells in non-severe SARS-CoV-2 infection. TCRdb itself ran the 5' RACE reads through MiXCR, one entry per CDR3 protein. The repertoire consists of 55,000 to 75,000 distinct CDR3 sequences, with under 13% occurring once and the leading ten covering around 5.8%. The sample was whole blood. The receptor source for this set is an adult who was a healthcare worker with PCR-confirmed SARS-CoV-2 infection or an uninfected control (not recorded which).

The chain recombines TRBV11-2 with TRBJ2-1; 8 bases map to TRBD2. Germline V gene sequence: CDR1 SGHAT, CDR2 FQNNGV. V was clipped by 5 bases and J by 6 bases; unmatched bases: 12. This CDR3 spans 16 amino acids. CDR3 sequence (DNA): TGTGCCAGCAGCACGCCCAAAGGACTAGCTAGCAATGAGCAGTTCTTC. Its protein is CASSTPKGLASNEQFF.

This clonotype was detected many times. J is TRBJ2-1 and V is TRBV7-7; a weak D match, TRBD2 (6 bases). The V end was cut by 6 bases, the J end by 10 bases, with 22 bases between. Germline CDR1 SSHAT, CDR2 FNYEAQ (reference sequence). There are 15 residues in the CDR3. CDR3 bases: TGTGCCAGCAGTCCCGGGACTTCGATGGTTAACGAGCAGTTCTTC. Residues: CASSPGTSMVNEQFF.

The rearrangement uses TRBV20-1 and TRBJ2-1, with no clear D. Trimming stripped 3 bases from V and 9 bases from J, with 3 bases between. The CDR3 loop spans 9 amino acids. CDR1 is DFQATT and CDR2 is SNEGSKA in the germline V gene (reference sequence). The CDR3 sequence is CSARSEQFF. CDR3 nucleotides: TGCAGTGCTAGGTCTGAGCAGTTCTTC.

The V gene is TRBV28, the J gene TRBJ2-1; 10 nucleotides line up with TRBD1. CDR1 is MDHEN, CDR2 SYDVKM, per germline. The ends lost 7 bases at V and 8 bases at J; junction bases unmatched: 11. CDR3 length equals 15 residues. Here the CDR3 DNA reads TGTGCCAGCACCGTCCCCGGACAGGGGGGGCATGAGCAGTTCTTC. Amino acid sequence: CASTVPGQGGHEQFF.

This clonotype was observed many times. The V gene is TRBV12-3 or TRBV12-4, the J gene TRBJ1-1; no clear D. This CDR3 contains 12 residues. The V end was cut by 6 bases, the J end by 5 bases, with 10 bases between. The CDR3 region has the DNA TGTGCCAGCAGCCCGACGGTTACTGAAGCTTTCTTT. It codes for CASSPTVTEAFF.

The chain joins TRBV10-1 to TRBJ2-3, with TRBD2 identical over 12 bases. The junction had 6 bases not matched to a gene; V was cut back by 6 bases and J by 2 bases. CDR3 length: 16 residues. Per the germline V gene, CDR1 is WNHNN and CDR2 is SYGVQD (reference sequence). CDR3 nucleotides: TGCGCCAGCAGCTTTGGACTAGCGGGGACCACAGATACGCAGTATTTT. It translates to CASSFGLAGTTDTQYF.

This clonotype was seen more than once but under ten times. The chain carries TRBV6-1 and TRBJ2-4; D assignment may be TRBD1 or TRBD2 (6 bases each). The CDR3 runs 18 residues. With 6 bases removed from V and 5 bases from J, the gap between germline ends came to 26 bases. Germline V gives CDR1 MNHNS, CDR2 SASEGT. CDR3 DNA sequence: TGTGCCAGCAGCGAGTACAAGGGGGGCCCGGTTTTGGAAAACATTCAGTACTTC. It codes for CASSEYKGGPVLENIQYF.

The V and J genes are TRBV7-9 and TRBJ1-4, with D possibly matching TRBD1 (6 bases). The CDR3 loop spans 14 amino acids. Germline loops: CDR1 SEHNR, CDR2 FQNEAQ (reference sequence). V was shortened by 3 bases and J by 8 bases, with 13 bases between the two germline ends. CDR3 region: CASSLGHSGEKLFF. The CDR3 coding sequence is TGTGCCAGCAGCTTGGGACATTCTGGAGAAAAACTGTTTTTT.

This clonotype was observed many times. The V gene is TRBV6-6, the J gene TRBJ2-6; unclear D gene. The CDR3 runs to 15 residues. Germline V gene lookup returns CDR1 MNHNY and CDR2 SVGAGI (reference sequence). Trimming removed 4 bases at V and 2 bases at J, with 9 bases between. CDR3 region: CASSSSRPGANVLTF. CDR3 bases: TGTGCCAGCAGTTCCTCCCGGCCTGGGGCCAACGTCCTGACTTTC.

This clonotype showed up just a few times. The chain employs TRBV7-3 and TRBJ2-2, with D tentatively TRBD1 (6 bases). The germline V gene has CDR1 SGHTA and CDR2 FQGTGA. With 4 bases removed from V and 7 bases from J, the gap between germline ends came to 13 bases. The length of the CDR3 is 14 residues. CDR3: CASSSLRGNGELFF. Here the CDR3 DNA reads TGTGCCAGCAGCTCCCTCAGGGGAAACGGGGAGCTGTTTTTT.

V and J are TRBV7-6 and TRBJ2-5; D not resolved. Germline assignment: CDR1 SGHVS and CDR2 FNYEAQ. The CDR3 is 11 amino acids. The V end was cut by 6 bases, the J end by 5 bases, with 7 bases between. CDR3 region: CASRLGETQYF. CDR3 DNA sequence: TGTGCCAGCAGACTGGGGGAGACCCAGTACTTC.

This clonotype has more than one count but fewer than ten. The CDR3 DNA reads TGTGCCAGCAGTCCCCTTAGGGTCGAGCAGTTCTTC. It is translated as CASSPLRVEQFF. V is TRBV28 and J is TRBJ2-1, with D hard to call. This CDR3 has 12 residues. Germline CDR1 reads MDHEN; CDR2 reads SYDVKM. The ends were cut back, 5 bases at V and 10 bases at J, with 12 bases in the middle.

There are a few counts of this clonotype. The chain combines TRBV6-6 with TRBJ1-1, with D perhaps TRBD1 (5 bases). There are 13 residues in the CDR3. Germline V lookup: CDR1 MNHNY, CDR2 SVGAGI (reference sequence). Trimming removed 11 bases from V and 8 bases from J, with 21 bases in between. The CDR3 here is CAGGSGFLMEAFF. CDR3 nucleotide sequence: TGTGCCGGCGGTTCAGGGTTCCTGATGGAAGCTTTCTTT.

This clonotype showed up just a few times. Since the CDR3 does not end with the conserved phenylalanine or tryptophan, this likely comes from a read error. The CDR3 loop is CASSSLAGDYNEQFS. CDR3 in DNA: TGTGCCAGTAGTAGTCTAGCGGGGGATTACAATGAGCAGTTCTCC. The rearrangement uses TRBV19 and TRBJ2-1; 10 bases fit TRBD2. CDR3 length equals 15 residues. The germline V gene has CDR1 LNHDA and CDR2 SQIVND (reference sequence). V was pared by 4 bases and J by 4 bases, with 4 bases of the junction left unmatched.